What follows describes a single T cell receptor (beta chain). There is no known antigen for this receptor. It has no much larger one-base neighbor in the sample; base qualities were not kept. The cohort comprised some 680 healthy bone marrow donors. All cohort members were sampled while nominally healthy, although unrecorded immune exposures were likely present. The donor was CMV seronegative and was included in the group of hundreds of seronegative cohort members. A peripheral blood sample was collected from each donor, and TCR beta sequencing was performed on peripheral blood mononuclear cells. Genomic DNA was extracted from the blood cell samples with the Qiagen DNeasy Blood Extraction Kit. This sample is part of a study of cytomegalovirus exposure and HLA in healthy donors (dated by TCRdb to about 2017). Background for the entire study: An earlier analysis of several hundred of the donors reported 276 Gb of sequence data and 95 million to 120 million unique TCR beta sequences obtained from around 180 million T cells. An earlier analysis of 450 to 750 of the donors used high-throughput TCR beta sequencing to judge whether each TCR beta V gene segment behaved as functional or pseudogenic. The study aimed to test whether cataloging public T cell receptors could reveal signatures of past pathogen exposure. The number of donors typed differed by locus, with 629-630 for A, B, C, DRB1 and DQB1, more than 500 for DQA1, 606 for DPA1, and some 440 for DPB1. In addition to the first cohort of 666 subjects, a separate validation cohort of under 150 different subjects was used. The study combined high-throughput TCR immunosequencing, statistical association of individual TCRs with disease status, and machine learning to predict cytomegalovirus infection status. The study profiled the T cell repertoires of 500 to 800 subjects by immunosequencing and related them to cytomegalovirus serostatus. A later genetic analysis used genome-wide SNP genotypes for about three fifths of the 666 donors, treating that subset as a discovery cohort. Roughly 300 gigabases of sequencing data and some 85 million unique TCR sequences were included in an early release covering under 650 HLA-typed donors. Class I and class II HLA loci were covered by the typing at four-digit resolution. Rather than using new phenotypic data, the later analysis identified candidate immune exposures from TCR beta sequences and from how often those sequences occurred across donors. Alongside the repertoire data, information on donor age, sex, ethnicity and CMV serostatus was compiled. Among the roughly 400 genotyped donors, roughly 80% belonged to the genetic ancestry cluster associated with self-reported Caucasian donors. A later analysis re-examined previously published TCR beta repertoires from over 500 donors and added high-resolution HLA genotyping to investigate patterns of TCR occurrence. Every repertoire in the discovery cohort had been generated on one and the same sequencing platform. Four or five DR-DQ haplotypes were treated as single units for association and clustering because of strong linkage in the cohort. Across around 400 genotyped donors of the cohort, an average of about 200,000 unique TCR beta nucleotide sequences per donor were sequenced, and roughly 20% of those sequences were non-productive. Broad study findings and their caveats: In a later analysis, the rate of TCR association differed among HLA loci, with DRB1 alleles having the most associated TCRs and HLA-C alleles having the fewest. Correlated functional status among segregating V segments might be attributable to linkage disequilibrium, but an unknown experimental factor could not be ruled out. The sequencing pipeline was judged likely to have produced a cluster of highly shared sequence variants as a technical artifact. While some public TCRs were present in many individuals, most TCR sequences turned up only very rarely across donors. In both the original and validation cohorts, the classifier was reported to diagnose cytomegalovirus status with high specificity and sensitivity. Most CMV-associated TCR beta chains appeared to be HLA-restricted in a later analysis, and the HLA associations seemed to be driven largely by CMV exposure. Immune exposure information for the cohort was limited to CMV serostatus. A few of the identified cytomegalovirus-associated TCR beta chains were confirmed in vitro to be specific for cytomegalovirus antigens. Several of the top co-occurrence clusters appeared to be linked to parvovirus B19, influenza, CMV and Epstein-Barr virus, according to a later analysis. A later analysis found that HLA-associated TCR beta chains were more clonally expanded and had lower generation probabilities than equally common non-associated chains. The study listed 150 to 200 TCR beta chains as associated with cytomegalovirus. A further reported finding was that TCR beta sequences accurately predicted the HLA-A and HLA-B alleles for most subjects in the first cohort. A later analysis associated around 16,000 TCR beta sequences with specific HLA alleles at a false discovery rate of 0.05. The cohort was sequenced for TCR beta chains only, and without alpha or paired-chain data the features that could be detected were limited. About 17 rarely observed V segments, including chromosome 9 orphons, were excluded from the earlier analysis of almost 600 of the donors because counts were too low. Sequencing depth was assumed to be roughly uniform across donors in the presence/absence analyses, though that assumption may not hold. In a later genetic analysis, fewer N-insertions in productive TCRs were reported among donors in an Asian-associated ancestry cluster than the 666-donor mean. Because HLA typing was unavailable for some donors at each locus, only the typed subset was used in association tests. In an earlier analysis of a few hundred of the donors, most TCR beta V segments were observed in productive rearrangements about 87% or about 30% of the time, broadly matching IMGT annotations. A later genetic analysis associated a missense DCLRE1C variant with V-gene and J-gene trimming of TCR beta chains, and an independent cohort replicated the association. Assigning TCR associations to individual alleles was difficult when HLA alleles, especially DR and DQ, strongly co-occurred. According to the authors, the approach could potentially be generalized to other disease states and immunological phenotypes. Because the 87-base-pair reads could not distinguish some IMGT-functional V segments, including TRBV6-2 and TRBV6-3, those segments were excluded.

The CDR3 numbers 12 residues from cysteine through phenylalanine. Only CDR3 DNA remains: 36 bases, in frame from the first base. V is clipped by 6 bases and J by 1 base, and the sequence between their germline boundaries is 7 bases long. According to the germline V gene (reference sequence), CDR1 reads SEHNR and CDR2 reads FQNEAQ. The library came from the immunoSEQ multiplex PCR assay. For the multiplex PCR, a mixture combining 60 forward primers for TCR Vbeta segments and 13 reverse primers for TCR Jbeta segments was used. A multiplex PCR assay on genomic DNA amplified the CDR3 region of rearranged TCR beta genes. Amplified TCR beta libraries were sequenced as 87-base-pair reads on the Illumina HiSeq System. The paper's processing steps were these. In a later analysis, around 80 million unique TCR beta chains were counted across the 500 to 700 repertoires, and roughly 10 million of these chains were shared by at least two donors. A nearest-neighbor algorithm error-corrected the raw reads and collapsed the reads into unique sequences, merging closely related sequences to remove PCR and sequencing errors. To assign V, D and J gene segments, CDR3 sequences were aligned to IMGT reference sequences. For a sequence to be retained, a match of at least six nucleotides to both a V gene segment and a J gene segment was required. Rearrangements were classified as productive when the CDR3 lacked stop codons and remained in frame with V and J, and all other rearrangements were classified as non-productive. Following IMGT convention, CDR3 was defined as the stretch from the second conserved V-encoded cysteine to the conserved J-encoded phenylalanine. In an earlier analysis of more than 550 of the donors, sequences lacking an unambiguous match to a single V gene segment were excluded. An earlier analysis of a few hundred of the donors called V segments functional above 56.7% productive rearrangements and segregating when the between-donor standard deviation exceeded 5%. A statistical classification framework was developed to diagnose cytomegalovirus status using the catalog of TCR beta chain sequences. A later analysis assigned V and J genes by comparing TCR nucleotide sequences with IMGT/GENE-DB human TR gene sequences. In a later analysis, CDR3 sequences and most-parsimonious VDJ recombination scenarios were assigned using the TCRdist pipeline. A later analysis defined each TCR beta chain by its CDR3 amino acid sequence plus V-gene family, and excluded reads lacking a unique V-gene family. To address suspected cross-contamination and a sequencing artifact, a later analysis removed over 500 highly shared, low-generation-probability nucleotide sequences. In a later analysis, a clonal expansion index was calculated for each public chain from normalized within-repertoire ranks of inferred template counts. In a later analysis, generation probabilities were computed with a VDJ recombination model fitted to out-of-frame rearrangements, and the resulting probabilities were checked against IGoR. In a later analysis, hypergeometric tests were used to score TCR-TCR, TCR-HLA and TCR-CMV co-occurrence, with a repertoire-size bias correction applied to TCR pairs. To estimate false discovery rates, a later analysis permuted the HLA or CMV assignments 20 times. In a later analysis, co-occurring TCRs were grouped with DBSCAN, and TCRdist sequence similarity was added when clustering was performed within HLA-allele-positive subsets. For co-occurrence clustering, repertoires with fewer than 30,000 or more than 120,000 public chains were excluded, along with five or six repertoires with anomalous nucleotide sharing. As stored in TCRdb, this immuneACCESS dataset retains in-frame rearrangements with V and J assigned. A fraction of the clones does not appear; measured against another copy, unresolved V genes explain less than half of the discrepancy, and the remainder lacks a known reason. The V and J calls and clone size come from that table; D and trimming were worked out from the DNA. This sample is represented by some 220,000 clones; about 77% of them were singletons. In total, the top ten clones hold less than 0.6% of the sample.

The sequenced sample consisted of PBMCs. The source of this sequence is a boy younger than 18 in good health and CMV-seronegative. The rearranged segments are TRBV7-9 and TRBJ2-7; a tentative D match to TRBD1 spans 6 bases. The base sequence is TGTGCCAGCAGGGACAGATCCTACGAGCAGTACTTC. Translated, this gives CASRDRSYEQYF.